The clone carrying this T cell receptor beta chain came up a few times. Its antigen is still unknown. TCRdb reprocessed the reads via MiXCR and lists one record per CDR3 protein. The table lists around 740,000 distinct CDR3 sequences, less than 40% of them singletons. The data were taken from a study of T cell repertoires in cytomegalovirus infection. At the level of the study: Public TCR beta signatures provided an indication of both CMV infection and a matching HLA type. General study points: The study found HLA-C-restricted CMV-specific TCR beta clonotypes dominating the ex vivo response.

The germline V gene encodes CDR1 MNHNS and CDR2 SASEGT. V lost 7 bases and J lost 5; bases outside the gene matches: 14. CDR3 length: 16 amino acids. Sequenced input: PBMCs. V usage is TRBV6-1 and J usage is TRBJ1-1, with 9 positions matching TRBD1. The TCR originated in a human donor in good health (CMV status not recorded). Some clones in this sample may be carry-over from other donors' samples. CDR3 nucleotides: TGTGCCAGCACCATGAAGGGGACAGGGAGTAAGACTGAAGCTTTCTTT. This gives the protein CASTMKGTGSKTEAFF.